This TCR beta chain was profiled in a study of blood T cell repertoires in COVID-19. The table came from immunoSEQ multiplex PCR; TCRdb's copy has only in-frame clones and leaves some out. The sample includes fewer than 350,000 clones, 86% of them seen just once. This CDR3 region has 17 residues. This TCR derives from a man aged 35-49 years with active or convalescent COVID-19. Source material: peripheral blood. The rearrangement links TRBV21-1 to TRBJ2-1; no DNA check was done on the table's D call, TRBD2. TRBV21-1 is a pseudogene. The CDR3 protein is CASSPMRLAGGKSEQFF. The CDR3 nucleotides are TGTGCCAGCAGCCCAATGAGGCTAGCGGGGGGGAAGAGTGAGCAGTTCTTC.